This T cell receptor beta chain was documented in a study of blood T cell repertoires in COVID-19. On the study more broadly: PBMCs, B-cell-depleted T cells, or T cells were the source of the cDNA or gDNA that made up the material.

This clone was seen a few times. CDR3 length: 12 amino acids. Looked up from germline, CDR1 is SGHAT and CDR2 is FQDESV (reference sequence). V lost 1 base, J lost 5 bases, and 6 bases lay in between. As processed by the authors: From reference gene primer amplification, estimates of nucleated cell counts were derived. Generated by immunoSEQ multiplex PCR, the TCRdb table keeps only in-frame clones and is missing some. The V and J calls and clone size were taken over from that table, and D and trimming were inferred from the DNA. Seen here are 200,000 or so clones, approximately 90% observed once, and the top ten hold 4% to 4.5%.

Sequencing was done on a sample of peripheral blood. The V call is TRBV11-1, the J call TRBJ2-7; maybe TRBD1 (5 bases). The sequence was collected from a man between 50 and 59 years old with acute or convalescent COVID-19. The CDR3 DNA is TGTGCCAGCAGCTTAGTGGACAACGAGCAGTACTTC. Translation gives CASSLVDNEQYF.